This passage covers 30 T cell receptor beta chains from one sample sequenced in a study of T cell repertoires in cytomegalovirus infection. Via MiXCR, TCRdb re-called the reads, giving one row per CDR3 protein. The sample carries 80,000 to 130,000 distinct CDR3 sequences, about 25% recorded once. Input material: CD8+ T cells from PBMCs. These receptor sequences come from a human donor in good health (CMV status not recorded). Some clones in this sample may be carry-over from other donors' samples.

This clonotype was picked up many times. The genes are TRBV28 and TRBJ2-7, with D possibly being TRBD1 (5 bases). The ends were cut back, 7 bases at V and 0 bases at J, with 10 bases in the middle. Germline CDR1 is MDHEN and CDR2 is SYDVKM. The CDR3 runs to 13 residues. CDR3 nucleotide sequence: TGTGCCAGCACCTTGGGGCTCTCCTACGAGCAGTACTTC. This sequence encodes CASTLGLSYEQYF.

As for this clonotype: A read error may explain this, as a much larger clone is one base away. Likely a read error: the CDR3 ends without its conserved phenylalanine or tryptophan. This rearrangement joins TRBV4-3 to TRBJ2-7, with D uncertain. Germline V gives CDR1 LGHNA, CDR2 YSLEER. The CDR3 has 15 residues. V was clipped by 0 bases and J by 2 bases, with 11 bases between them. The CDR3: CASSQEWAETYEQYC. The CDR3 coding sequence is TGCGCCAGCAGCCAAGAGTGGGCAGAAACCTACGAGCAGTACTGC.

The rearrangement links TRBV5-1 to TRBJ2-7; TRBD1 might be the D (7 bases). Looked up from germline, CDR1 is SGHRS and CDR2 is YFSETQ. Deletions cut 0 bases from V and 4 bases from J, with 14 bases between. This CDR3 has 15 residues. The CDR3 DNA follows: TGCGCCAGCAGCTTGGCCGGGGGACAGTCGTACGAGCAGTACTTC. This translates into CASSLAGGQSYEQYF.

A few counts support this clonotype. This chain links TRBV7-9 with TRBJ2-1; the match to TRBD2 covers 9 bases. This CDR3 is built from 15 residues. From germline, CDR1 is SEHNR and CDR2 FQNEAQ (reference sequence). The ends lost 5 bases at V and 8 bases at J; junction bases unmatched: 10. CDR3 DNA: TGTGCCAGCAGCGGTCCCGGGACTAGCAGGCATGAGCAGTTCTTC. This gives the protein CASSGPGTSRHEQFF.

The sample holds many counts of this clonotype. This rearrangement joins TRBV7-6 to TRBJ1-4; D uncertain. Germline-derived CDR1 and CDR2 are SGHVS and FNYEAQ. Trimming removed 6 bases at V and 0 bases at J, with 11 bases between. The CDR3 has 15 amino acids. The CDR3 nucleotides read TGTGCCAGCAGTCCATCAGGTGCAACTAATGAAAAACTGTTTTTT. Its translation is CASSPSGATNEKLFF. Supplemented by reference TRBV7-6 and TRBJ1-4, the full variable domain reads GAGVSQSPRYKVTKRGQDVALRCDPISGHVSLYWYRQALGQGPEFLTYFNYEAQQDKSGLPNDRFSAERPEGSISTLTIQRTEQRDSAMYRCASSPSGATNEKLFFGSGTQLSVL.

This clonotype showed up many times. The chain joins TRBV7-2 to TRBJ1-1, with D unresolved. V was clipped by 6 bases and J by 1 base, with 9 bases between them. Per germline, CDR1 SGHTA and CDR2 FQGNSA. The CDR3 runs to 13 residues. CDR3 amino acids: CASRKSSNTEAFF. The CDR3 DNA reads TGTGCCAGCAGGAAGAGTTCGAACACTGAAGCTTTCTTT.

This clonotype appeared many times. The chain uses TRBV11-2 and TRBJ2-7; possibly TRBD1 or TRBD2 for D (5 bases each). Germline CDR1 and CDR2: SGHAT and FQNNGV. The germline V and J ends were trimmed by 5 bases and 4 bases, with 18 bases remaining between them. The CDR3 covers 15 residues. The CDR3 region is CASSPSGTLWYEQYF. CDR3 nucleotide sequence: TGTGCCAGCAGCCCTTCCGGGACGCTCTGGTACGAGCAGTACTTC.

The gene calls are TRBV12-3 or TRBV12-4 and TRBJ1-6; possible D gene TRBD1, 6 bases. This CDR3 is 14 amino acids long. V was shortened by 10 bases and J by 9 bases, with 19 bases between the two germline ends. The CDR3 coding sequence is TGTGCCACCAAAGGAGGACAGACTTCTTCACCCCTCCACTTT. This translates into CATKGGQTSSPLHF.

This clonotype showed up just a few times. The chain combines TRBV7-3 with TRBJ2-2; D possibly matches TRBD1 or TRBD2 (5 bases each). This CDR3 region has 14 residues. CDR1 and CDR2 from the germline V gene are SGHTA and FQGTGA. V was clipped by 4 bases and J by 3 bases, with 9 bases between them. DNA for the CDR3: TGTGCCAGCAGCTCCGGGGCCTACACCGGGGAGCTGTTTTTT. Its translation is CASSSGAYTGELFF. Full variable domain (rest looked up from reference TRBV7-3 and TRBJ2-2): GAGVSQTPSNKVTEKGKYVELRCDPISGHTALYWYRQSLGQGPEFLIYFQGTGAADDSGLPNDRFFAVRPEGSVSTLKIQRTERGDSAVYLCASSSGAYTGELFFGEGSRLTVL.

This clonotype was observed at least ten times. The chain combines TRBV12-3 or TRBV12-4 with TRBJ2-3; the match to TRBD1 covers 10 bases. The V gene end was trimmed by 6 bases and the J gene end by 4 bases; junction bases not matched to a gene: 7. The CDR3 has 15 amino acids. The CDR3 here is CASSWTGGTADTQYF. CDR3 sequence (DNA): TGTGCCAGCAGCTGGACAGGGGGGACGGCAGATACGCAGTATTTT.

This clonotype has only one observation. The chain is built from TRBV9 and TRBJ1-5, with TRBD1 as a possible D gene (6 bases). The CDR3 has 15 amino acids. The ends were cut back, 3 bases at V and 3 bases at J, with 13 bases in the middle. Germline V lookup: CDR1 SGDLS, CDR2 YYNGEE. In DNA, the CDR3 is TGTGCCAGCAGCGCGCAAACAGGGATCAATCAGCCCCAGCATTTT. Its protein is CASSAQTGINQPQHF.

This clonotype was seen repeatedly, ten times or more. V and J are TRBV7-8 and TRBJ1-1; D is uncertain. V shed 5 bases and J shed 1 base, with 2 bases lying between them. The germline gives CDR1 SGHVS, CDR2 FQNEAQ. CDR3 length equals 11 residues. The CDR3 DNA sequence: TGTGCCAGCAGCACGAACACTGAAGCTTTCTTT. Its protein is CASSTNTEAFF.

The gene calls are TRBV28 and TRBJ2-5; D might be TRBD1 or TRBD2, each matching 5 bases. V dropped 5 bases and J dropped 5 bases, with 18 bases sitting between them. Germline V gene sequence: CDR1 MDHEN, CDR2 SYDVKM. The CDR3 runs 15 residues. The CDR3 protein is CASSRLSDGAETQYF. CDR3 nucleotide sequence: TGTGCCAGCAGTCGTCTCTCCGACGGGGCTGAGACCCAGTACTTC.

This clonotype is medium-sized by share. CDR3 sequence: CASRVDSSYEQYF. CDR3 nucleotide sequence: TGTGCCAGCAGGGTGGACAGCTCCTACGAGCAGTACTTC. The V gene is TRBV2, the J gene TRBJ2-7; a possible D gene is TRBD1 (6 bases). The CDR3 totals 13 residues. V lost 6 bases and J lost 0, with 9 bases in between. The germline CDR1 and CDR2 sequences are SNHLY and FYNNEI.

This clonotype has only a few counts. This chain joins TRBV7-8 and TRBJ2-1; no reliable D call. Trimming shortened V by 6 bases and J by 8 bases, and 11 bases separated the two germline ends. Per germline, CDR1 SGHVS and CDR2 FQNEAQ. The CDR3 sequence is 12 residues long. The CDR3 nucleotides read TGTGCCAGCAGTTTTAGGGAAGATGAGCAGTTCTTC. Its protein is CASSFREDEQFF.

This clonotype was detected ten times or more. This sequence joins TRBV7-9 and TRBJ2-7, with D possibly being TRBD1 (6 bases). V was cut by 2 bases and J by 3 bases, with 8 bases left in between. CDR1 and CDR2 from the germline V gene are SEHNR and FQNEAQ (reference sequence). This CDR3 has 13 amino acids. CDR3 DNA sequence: TGTGCCAGCAGCTTAAAAGGGGGCTACGAGCAGTACTTC. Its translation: CASSLKGGYEQYF.

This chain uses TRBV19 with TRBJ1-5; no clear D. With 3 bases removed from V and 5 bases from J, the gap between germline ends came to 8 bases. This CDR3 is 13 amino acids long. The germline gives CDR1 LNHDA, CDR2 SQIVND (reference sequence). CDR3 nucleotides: TGTGCCAGTAGTATGACGGTCGATCAGCCCCAGCATTTT. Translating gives CASSMTVDQPQHF.

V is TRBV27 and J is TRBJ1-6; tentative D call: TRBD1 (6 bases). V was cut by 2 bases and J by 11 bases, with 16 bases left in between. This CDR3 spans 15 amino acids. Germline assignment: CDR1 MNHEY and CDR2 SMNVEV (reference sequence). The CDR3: CASSLPPTGRAPLHF. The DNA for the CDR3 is TGTGCCAGCAGTTTACCCCCGACAGGCCGGGCACCCCTCCACTTT.

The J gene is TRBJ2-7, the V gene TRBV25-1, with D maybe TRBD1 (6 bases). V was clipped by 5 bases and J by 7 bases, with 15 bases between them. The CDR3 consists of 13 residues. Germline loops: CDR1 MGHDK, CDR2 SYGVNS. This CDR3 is CASSPQGFGEQYF. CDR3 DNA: TGTGCCAGCAGTCCCCAGGGGTTTGGGGAGCAGTACTTC.

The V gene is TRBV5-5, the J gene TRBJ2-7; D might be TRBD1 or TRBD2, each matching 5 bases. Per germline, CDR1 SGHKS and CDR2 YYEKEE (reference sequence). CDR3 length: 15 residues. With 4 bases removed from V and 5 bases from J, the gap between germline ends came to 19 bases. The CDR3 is CASSPGHILSDEQYF. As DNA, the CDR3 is TGTGCCAGCAGCCCCGGACATATTCTTAGCGACGAGCAGTACTTC.

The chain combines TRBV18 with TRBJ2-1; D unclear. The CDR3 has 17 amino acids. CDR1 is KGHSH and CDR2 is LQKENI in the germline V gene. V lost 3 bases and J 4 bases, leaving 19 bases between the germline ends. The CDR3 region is CASSPREGTPAYNEQFF. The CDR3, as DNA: TGTGCCAGCTCACCTCGAGAAGGCACACCAGCTTACAATGAGCAGTTCTTC. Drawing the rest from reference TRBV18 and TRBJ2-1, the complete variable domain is NAGVMQNPRHLVRRRGQEARLRCSPMKGHSHVYWYRQLPEEGLKFMVYLQKENIIDESGMPKERFSAEFPKEGPSILRIQQVVRGDSAAYFCASSPREGTPAYNEQFFGPGTRLTVL.

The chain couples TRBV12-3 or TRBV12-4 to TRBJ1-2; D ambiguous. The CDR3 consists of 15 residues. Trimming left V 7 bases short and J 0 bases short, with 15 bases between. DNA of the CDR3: TGTGCCAGCAACCCTTCGGGCAGCTCTAACTATGGCTACACCTTC. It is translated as CASNPSGSSNYGYTF.

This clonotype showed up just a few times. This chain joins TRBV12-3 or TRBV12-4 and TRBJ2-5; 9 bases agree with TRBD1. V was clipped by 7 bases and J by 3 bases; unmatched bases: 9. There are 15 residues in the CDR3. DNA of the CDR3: TGTGCCAGCACCGCCGGGGACAGGGAAAAAGAGACCCAGTACTTC. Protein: CASTAGDREKETQYF.

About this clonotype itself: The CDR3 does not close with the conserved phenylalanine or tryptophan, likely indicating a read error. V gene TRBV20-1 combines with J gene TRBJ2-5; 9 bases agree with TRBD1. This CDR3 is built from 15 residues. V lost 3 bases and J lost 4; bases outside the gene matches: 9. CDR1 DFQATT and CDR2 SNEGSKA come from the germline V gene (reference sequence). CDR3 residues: CSARETGGASETQYS. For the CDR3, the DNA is TGCAGTGCTAGGGAAACAGGGGGCGCGTCAGAGACCCAGTACTCC.

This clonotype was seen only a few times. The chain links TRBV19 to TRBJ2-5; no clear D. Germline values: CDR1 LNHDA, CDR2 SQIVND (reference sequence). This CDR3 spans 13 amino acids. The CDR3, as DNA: TGTGCTAGCAGTATTCAGGACCAAGAGACCCAGTACTTC. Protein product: CASSIQDQETQYF.

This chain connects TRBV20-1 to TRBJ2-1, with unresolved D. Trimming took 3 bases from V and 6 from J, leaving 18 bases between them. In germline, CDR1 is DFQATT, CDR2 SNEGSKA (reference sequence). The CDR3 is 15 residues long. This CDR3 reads CSASSVDPFSNEQFF. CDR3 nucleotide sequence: TGCAGTGCTAGTTCTGTAGATCCGTTCTCCAATGAGCAGTTCTTC.

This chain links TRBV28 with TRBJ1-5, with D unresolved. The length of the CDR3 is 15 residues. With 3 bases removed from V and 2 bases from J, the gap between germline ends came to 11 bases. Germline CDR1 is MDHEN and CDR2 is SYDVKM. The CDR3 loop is CASSFNVLGNQPQHF. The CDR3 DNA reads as TGTGCCAGCAGTTTCAATGTGCTGGGCAATCAGCCCCAGCATTTT.

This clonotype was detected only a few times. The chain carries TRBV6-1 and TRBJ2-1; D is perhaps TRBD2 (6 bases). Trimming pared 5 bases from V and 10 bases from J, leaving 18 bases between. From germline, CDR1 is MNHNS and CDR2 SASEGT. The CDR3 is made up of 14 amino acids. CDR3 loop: CASSLGTGPQEQFF. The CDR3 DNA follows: TGTGCCAGCAGTCTTGGGACTGGACCCCAAGAGCAGTTCTTC.

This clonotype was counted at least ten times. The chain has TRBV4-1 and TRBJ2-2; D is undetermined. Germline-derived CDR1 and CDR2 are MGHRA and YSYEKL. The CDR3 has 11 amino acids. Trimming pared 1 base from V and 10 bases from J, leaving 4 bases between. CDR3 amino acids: CASSQGQELFF. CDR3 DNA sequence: TGCGCCAGCAGCCAAGGACAGGAGCTGTTTTTT.

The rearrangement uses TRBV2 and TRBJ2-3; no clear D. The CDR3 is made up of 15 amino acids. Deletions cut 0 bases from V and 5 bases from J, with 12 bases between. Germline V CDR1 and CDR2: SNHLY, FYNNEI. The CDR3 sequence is CASSEAGSRRDTQYF. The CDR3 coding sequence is TGTGCCAGCAGTGAAGCGGGTAGCCGACGAGATACGCAGTATTTT. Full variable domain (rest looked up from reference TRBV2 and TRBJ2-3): EPEVTQTPSHQVTQMGQEVILRCVPISNHLYFYWYRQILGQKVEFLVSFYNNEISEKSEIFDDQFSVERPDGSNFTLKIRSTKLEDSAMYFCASSEAGSRRDTQYFGPGTRLTVL.